Ten or more counts support the clone carrying this TCR beta chain. The antigen is undetermined. The CDR3 contains 15 residues. Germline V gene data show CDR1 as SGHVS and CDR2 as FNYEAQ. Trimming pared 5 bases from V and 3 bases from J, leaving 17 bases between. Certain patients were not enrolled. These were patients with other autoimmune diseases, uncontrolled infections, pregnancy or lactation. The source of the sample is a study of Graves' ophthalmopathy and Graves' hyperthyroidism. Points from the study as a whole: A model of 13 signatures distinguished ophthalmopathy from stable hyperthyroidism at approximately 88% sensitivity and roughly 82% specificity.

Amplified material comprised TCR beta CDR3 regions derived from RNA transcripts. First-round RT-PCR employed HTBI primers, with a second-round multiplex PCR after it. One entry per CDR3 protein results from TCRdb running MiXCR on the multiplex PCR reads. Altogether about 210,000 distinct CDR3 sequences are present, 25% to 30% being singletons, with the ten largest covering about 8.2%. The specimen sequenced was peripheral blood. The rearrangement uses TRBV7-6 and TRBJ2-7; D may be TRBD2 (6 bases). This TCR was sampled from a middle-aged man with Graves' ophthalmopathy. This chain's CDR3 is CASSPRRGVNYEQYF. CDR3 bases: TGTGCCAGCAGCCCCCGGCGGGGAGTGAACTACGAGCAGTACTTC.